These 12 T cell receptor beta chains came from one sample sequenced in a study of T cell repertoires in cytomegalovirus infection (dated by TCRdb to between 2018 and 2020). Sequencing took place on an Illumina HiSeq 1500. TCRdb took the public reads, trimmed them with fastp at Q25, ran MiXCR for clone calling and kept in-frame beta chains. A single entry per CDR3 protein holds the most common genes and DNA from its merged rows. For this sample there are roughly 200,000 distinct CDR3 sequences; 17% appear just once. The top ten constitute 20% to 25% of the sample. Input material: CD8+ T cells from PBMCs. Receptors originate from a human donor in good health (CMV status not recorded). Some clones in this sample may be carry-over from other donors' samples.

This clonotype has a handful of counts. V gene TRBV12-3 or TRBV12-4 combines with J gene TRBJ2-3; D is possibly TRBD1 (5 bases). The ends were cut back, 4 bases at V and 3 bases at J, with 8 bases in the middle. The CDR3 length is 13 residues. CDR3 DNA: TGTGCCAGCAGTTCCAGGGTTACAGATACGCAGTATTTT. Protein: CASSSRVTDTQYF.

This clonotype occurred a few times. The chain's CDR3 is CASSSGVYEQYF. CDR3 in DNA: TGTGCCAGCAGTTCGGGGGTCTACGAGCAGTACTTC. The J gene is TRBJ2-7, the V gene TRBV12-3 or TRBV12-4; D is possibly TRBD2 (6 bases). The V and J ends lost 4 bases and 3 bases respectively, with 7 bases between them. The CDR3 contains 12 residues.

The chain couples TRBV7-9 to TRBJ2-5, with 7 bases identical to TRBD1. Germline V gene lookup returns CDR1 SEHNR and CDR2 FQNEAQ (reference sequence). V lost 7 bases and J lost 2; bases outside the gene matches: 7. The CDR3 totals 14 residues. CDR3: CASKGGADQETQYF. CDR3 nucleotides: TGTGCCAGCAAAGGGGGCGCAGATCAAGAGACCCAGTACTTC.

Only a few counts were recorded for this clonotype. The chain has TRBV27 and TRBJ2-5, with D possibly being TRBD1 (5 bases). In germline, CDR1 is MNHEY, CDR2 SMNVEV (reference sequence). The V and J ends lost 2 bases and 5 bases respectively, with 12 bases between them. The CDR3 loop spans 14 amino acids. This CDR3 reads CASSLEQGDETQYF. The CDR3 nucleotides are TGTGCCAGCAGTTTAGAGCAGGGCGATGAGACCCAGTACTTC.

This clonotype was observed a handful of times. The chain couples TRBV7-2 to TRBJ2-1; the match to TRBD2 covers 7 bases. The CDR3 has 18 amino acids. Germline V gene lookup returns CDR1 SGHTA and CDR2 FQGNSA. J lost 5 bases, V lost 7 bases, and 20 bases had no gene match. CDR3 nucleotides: TGTGCCAGCATCTTTTACGGAGCGGGGTCGGAAGGGCACAATGAGCAGTTCTTC. Its translation is CASIFYGAGSEGHNEQFF. Looking up the rest from reference TRBV7-2 and TRBJ2-1 gives the full variable domain: GAGVSQSPSNKVTEKGKDVELRCDPISGHTALYWYRQSLGQGLEFLIYFQGNSAPDKSGLPSDRFSAERTGGSVSTLTIQRTQQEDSAVYLCASIFYGAGSEGHNEQFFGPGTRLTVL.

This clonotype showed up just a few times. The genes are TRBV19 and TRBJ2-1, with TRBD2 matching over 8 bases. V trimming: 3 bases; J trimming: 2 bases; junction bases outside the gene matches: 3. Germline assignment: CDR1 LNHDA and CDR2 SQIVND (reference sequence). This CDR3 contains 15 residues. The CDR3 reads CASSMGLETYNEQFF. The CDR3 coding sequence is TGTGCCAGTAGTATGGGACTAGAAACCTACAATGAGCAGTTCTTC.

There are many counts of this clonotype. V gene TRBV20-1 combines with J gene TRBJ2-2; D is possibly TRBD1 or TRBD2 (5 bases each). Per germline, CDR1 DFQATT and CDR2 SNEGSKA (reference sequence). Trimming removed 0 bases at V and 4 bases at J, with 15 bases between. The CDR3 contains 16 residues. For the CDR3, the DNA is TGCAGTGCTAGAGATCTTGGGGGAAGAAGCACCGGGGAGCTGTTTTTT. Encoded protein: CSARDLGGRSTGELFF.

V is TRBV7-9 and J is TRBJ1-1; maybe TRBD1 (6 bases). CDR3 length: 14 residues. V was clipped by 5 bases and J by 3 bases, with 13 bases between them. Germline values: CDR1 SEHNR, CDR2 FQNEAQ (reference sequence). The chain's CDR3 is CASSPPTGHTEAFF. CDR3 bases: TGTGCCAGCAGCCCCCCGACAGGACACACTGAAGCTTTCTTT.

There are a few counts of this clonotype. The CDR3 sequence: CSAEDRGWQETQYF. Written as DNA, the CDR3 is TGCAGTGCCGAGGACCGGGGGTGGCAAGAGACCCAGTACTTC. This rearrangement joins TRBV20-1 to TRBJ2-5, with D possibly TRBD2 on 6 matching bases. CDR1 is DFQATT and CDR2 is SNEGSKA in the germline V gene (reference sequence). The CDR3 is 14 residues long. Between the trimmed V and J ends, which lost 6 bases and 2 bases, there was a span of 16 bases.

The V and J genes are TRBV20-1 and TRBJ2-7; D gene unclear. This CDR3 region has 13 residues. Trimming removed 6 bases at V and 2 bases at J, with 14 bases between. Germline values: CDR1 DFQATT, CDR2 SNEGSKA (reference sequence). CDR3 nucleotide sequence: TGCAGTGCCCTGGCGGTGGATACCTACGAGCAGTACTTC. Its protein is CSALAVDTYEQYF.

This clonotype was seen a few times. This chain links TRBV13 with TRBJ2-7; 8 bases are a match to TRBD1. The germline gives CDR1 PRHDT, CDR2 FYEKMQ (reference sequence). CDR3 length equals 12 residues. The trim removed 5 bases at V and 6 bases at J, leaving 3 bases unmatched. The CDR3 protein is CASSTTGGEQYF. In DNA form, the CDR3 reads TGTGCCAGCAGCACAACAGGGGGCGAGCAGTACTTC.

This clonotype has just a few counts. This chain uses TRBV20-1 with TRBJ2-3, with D tentatively TRBD2 (5 bases). Germline V lookup: CDR1 DFQATT, CDR2 SNEGSKA (reference sequence). The length of the CDR3 is 17 residues. V was cut by 1 base and J by 0 bases, with 17 bases left in between. This CDR3 is CSARVNDAGLSTDTQYF. The CDR3, as DNA: TGCAGTGCTAGAGTAAACGACGCGGGCCTTAGCACAGATACGCAGTATTTT.